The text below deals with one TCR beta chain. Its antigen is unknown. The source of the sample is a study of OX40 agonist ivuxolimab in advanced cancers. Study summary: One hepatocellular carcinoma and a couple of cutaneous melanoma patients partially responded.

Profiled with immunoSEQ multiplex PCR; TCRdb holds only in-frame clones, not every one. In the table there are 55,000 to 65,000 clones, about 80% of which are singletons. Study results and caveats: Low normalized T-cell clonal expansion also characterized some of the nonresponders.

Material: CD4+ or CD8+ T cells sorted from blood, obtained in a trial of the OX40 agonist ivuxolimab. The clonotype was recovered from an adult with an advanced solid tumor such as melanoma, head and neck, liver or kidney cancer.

CDR3 DNA sequence: TGTGCCAGCAGTGAAGGTGGGACGGGTAACACCATATATTTT. The encoded protein is CASSEGGTGNTIYF. V and J are TRBV6-1 and TRBJ1-3; TRBD1 is a possible D gene (5 bases). Germline V gives CDR1 MNHNS, CDR2 SASEGT. V was cut by 1 base and J by 7 bases, with 11 bases left in between. The CDR3 has 14 residues.